This TCR beta chain was documented in a study of human T cells and chemical hapten exposure (dated by TCRdb to the early 2020s). For context, the study as a whole: For sensitization, 2% DPC in acetone was applied to a 2 cm by 2 cm area of upper inner arm skin. The patient cohort, mostly female, included alopecia areata with under or over 50% scalp involvement, alopecia totalis and alopecia universalis. Under 30 alopecia patients gave blood for TCR sequencing at one to four time points (pre-sensitization, 2, 6 and 24 weeks). Patch tests used Finn chambers with 0.01% DPC on the upper back, scored after 6 days by International Contact Dermatitis Research Group standards. Libraries were combined into a pool for sequencing, and differences in TCR yield between samples came mainly from small differences in library volumes within the pool. Throughout the study period of roughly 24 weeks, patients also received therapeutic DPC doses to the scalp every week. Blood was sampled from patients pre-sensitization (week 0) and at 2, 6 and about 24 weeks after DPC sensitization. Peripheral blood TCR repertoire changes were tracked in vivo in alopecia patients during primary and secondary sensitization to the hapten diphenylcyclopropenone (DPC).

The paper's findings and limits, for the study overall: DPC sensitization did not change the number of TCRs with a frequency above 1 in 1000, and there was no evidence of changes in global repertoire structure. All patients had alopecia, a presumed autoimmune disease, so their immune response might differ from that of healthy individuals. Patch test score correlated positively with the number of PT1 expanded TCRs, reaching significance at thresholds 8, 16 and 32 but not at 4. Expanded TCRs formed significantly more large CDR3 similarity clusters than pre-sensitization or healthy control sets, consistent with antigen-driven responses. Repeated subsampling changed both the strength of the expansion versus patch-test correlation and the threshold at which that correlation became significant.

The library was generated by RACE. Instrument used: NextSeq 500. During library preparation, unique molecular identifiers were attached to individual cDNA molecules so that TCRs could be counted quantitatively and reproducibly. Each blood RNA sample was used to sequence both TCR alpha and TCR beta chains. From the authors' description of their analysis: A median of approximately 100,000 TCRs per sample was observed, with a range of about 23,224 to 700,000. The Decombinator software suite was used to annotate V, J and CDR3 in the TCR reads. To make PS versus PT1 abundance plots, every sample was subsampled to the same number of TCRs (28,000). Expanded TCRs were defined as absent before sensitization and observed at least eight times at the 2-week time point. The public reads were quality trimmed at Q25 with fastp and then assembled into clones with MiXCR by TCRdb, keeping productive beta chains. CDR3 protein duplicates are merged, each entry listing the most common genes and DNA. These V and J calls rely on TCRdb rather than the paper's analysis. This sample holds about 98,000 distinct CDR3 sequences; under 14% were observed only once. Around 3.1% of the sample comes from the top ten.

This clonotype was seen only a few times. Its antigen has not been determined. No qualities accompany the bases; no much larger clone lies one base away. The time point label here, explained by the study, means: pre-sensitization, week 0. The treatment or condition label of this sample denotes: therapeutic diphenylcyclopropenone sensitization with weekly scalp DPC. At each patch-test visit, blood was drawn before the patch test was applied. To be eligible, patients had to be aged 18 to 70, diagnosed with alopecia and judged suitable for DPC therapy, while pregnant patients were excluded. Unfractionated whole blood was collected in Tempus Blood RNA tubes, and total RNA was extracted from that blood. The CDR1 and CDR2 encoded by the germline V gene are SNHLY and FYNNEI. From its cysteine to its phenylalanine, the CDR3 spans 13 amino acids. Of the read, only the CDR3 DNA is kept; its 39 bases are in frame from base 1. Cut back by 4 bases and 9 bases, the V and J ends lie 13 bases apart.

The sequencing used whole blood, collected in connection with sensitization to the hapten diphenylcyclopropenone (DPC). This TCR came from a woman between 55 and 75 years old with alopecia areata. Some clones in this sample may be carry-over from other donors' samples. This chain joins TRBV2 to TRBJ2-1; the D gene is not confidently resolved. CDR3 protein: CASSGAPPSEQFF. The sequenced DNA: TGTGCCAGCAGTGGGGCCCCACCCAGTGAGCAGTTCTTC.